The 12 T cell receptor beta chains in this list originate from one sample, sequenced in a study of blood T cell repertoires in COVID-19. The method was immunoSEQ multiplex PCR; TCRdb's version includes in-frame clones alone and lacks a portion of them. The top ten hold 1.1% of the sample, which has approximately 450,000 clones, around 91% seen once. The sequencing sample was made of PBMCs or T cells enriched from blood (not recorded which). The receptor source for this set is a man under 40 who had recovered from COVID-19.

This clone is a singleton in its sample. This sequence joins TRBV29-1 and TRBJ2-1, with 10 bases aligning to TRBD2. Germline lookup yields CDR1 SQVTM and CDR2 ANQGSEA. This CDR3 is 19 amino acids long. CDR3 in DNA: TGCAGTGCCGGGAGACAGGTCGGGGCTAGCGGGAGTCAATACAATGAGCAGTTCTTC. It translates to CSAGRQVGASGSQYNEQFF.

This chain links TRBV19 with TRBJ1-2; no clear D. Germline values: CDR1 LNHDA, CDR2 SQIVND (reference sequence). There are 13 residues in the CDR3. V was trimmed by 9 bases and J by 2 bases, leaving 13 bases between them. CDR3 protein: CARKGGNNYGYTF. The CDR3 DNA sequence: TGTGCCAGGAAAGGAGGAAACAACTATGGCTACACCTTC.

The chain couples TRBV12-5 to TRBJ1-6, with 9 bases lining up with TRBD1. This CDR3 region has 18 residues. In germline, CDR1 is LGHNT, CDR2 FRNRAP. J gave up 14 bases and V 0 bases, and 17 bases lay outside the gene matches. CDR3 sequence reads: CASGLVLVRGQGLLTLHF. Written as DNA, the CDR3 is TGTGCTAGTGGTTTGGTACTGGTTCGGGGACAGGGCCTTCTGACCCTCCACTTT.

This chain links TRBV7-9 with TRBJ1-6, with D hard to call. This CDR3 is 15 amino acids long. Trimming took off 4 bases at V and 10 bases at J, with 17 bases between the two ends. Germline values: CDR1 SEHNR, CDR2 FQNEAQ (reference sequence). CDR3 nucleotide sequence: TGTGCCAGCAGCTCGGGAGGAGTGGGCGGGTCACCCCTCCACTTT. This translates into CASSSGGVGGSPLHF.

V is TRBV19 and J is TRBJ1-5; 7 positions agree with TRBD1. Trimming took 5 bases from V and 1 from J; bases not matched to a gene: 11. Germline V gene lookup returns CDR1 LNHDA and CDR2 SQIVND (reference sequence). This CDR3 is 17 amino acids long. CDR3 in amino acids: CASSPPGQAPSNQPQHF. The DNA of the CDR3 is TGTGCCAGTAGTCCCCCCGGACAGGCCCCAAGCAATCAGCCCCAGCATTTT.

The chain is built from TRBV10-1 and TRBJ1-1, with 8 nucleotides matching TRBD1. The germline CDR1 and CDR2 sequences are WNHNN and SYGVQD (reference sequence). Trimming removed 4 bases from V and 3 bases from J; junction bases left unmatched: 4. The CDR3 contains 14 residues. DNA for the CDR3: TGCGCCAGCAGTGGTGGACAGGGTCACACTGAAGCTTTCTTT. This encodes CASSGGQGHTEAFF.

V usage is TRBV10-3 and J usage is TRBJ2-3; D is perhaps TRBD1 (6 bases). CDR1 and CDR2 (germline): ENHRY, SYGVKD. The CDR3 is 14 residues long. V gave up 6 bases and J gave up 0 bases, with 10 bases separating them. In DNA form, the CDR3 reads TGTGCCATCAGGGCCGGGACAAGCACAGATACGCAGTATTTT. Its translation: CAIRAGTSTDTQYF.

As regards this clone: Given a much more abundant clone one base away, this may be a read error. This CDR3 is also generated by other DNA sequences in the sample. The CDR3 reads CAWSVAEKLFF. DNA for the CDR3: TGTGCCTGGAGTGTAGCAGAAAAACTGTTTTTT. The rearrangement joins TRBV30 to TRBJ1-4; no definite D call. Germline V CDR1 and CDR2: GTSNPN, SVGIG (reference sequence). The CDR3 loop spans 11 amino acids. V shed 0 bases and J shed 8 bases, with 4 bases lying between them.

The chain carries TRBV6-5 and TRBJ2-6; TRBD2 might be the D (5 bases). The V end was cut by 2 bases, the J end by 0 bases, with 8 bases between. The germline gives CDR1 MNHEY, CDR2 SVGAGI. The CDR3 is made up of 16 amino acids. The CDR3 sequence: CASSYDGLSGANVLTF. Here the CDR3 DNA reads TGTGCCAGCAGTTACGACGGACTCTCTGGGGCCAACGTCCTGACTTTC.

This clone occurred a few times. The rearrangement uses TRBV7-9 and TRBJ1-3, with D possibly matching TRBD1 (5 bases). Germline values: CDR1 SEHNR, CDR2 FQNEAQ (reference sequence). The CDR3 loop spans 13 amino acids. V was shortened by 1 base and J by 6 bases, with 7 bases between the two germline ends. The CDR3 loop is CASSLGQLNTIYF. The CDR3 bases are TGTGCCAGCAGCTTAGGACAGTTAAACACCATATATTTT.

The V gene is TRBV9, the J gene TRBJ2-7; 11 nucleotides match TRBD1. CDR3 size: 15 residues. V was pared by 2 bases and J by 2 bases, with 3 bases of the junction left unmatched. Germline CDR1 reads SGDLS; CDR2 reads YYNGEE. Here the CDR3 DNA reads TGTGCCAGCAGCGTGGGGGGACAGGGGGCCTACGAGCAGTACTTC. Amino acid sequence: CASSVGGQGAYEQYF.

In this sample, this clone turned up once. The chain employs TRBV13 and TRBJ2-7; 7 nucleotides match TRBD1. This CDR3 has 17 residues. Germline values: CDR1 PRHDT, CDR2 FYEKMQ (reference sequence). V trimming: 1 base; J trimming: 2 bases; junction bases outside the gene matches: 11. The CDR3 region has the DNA TGTGCCAGCAGCTTAGCATCAACGTTGGGACAGACCTACGAGCAGTACTTC. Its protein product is CASSLASTLGQTYEQYF.